Shown below are 3 T cell receptor beta chains from a single sample sequenced in a study of blood T cell repertoires in COVID-19. Clones were sequenced by immunoSEQ multiplex PCR, and TCRdb holds only the in-frame ones, with some missing. Among more than 200,000 clones, roughly 88% were seen once, and the ten largest hold around 27%. Material: peripheral blood. All receptors derive from a man aged 40-55 years with acute or convalescent COVID-19.

This clone came up once. The chain joins TRBV5-1 to TRBJ2-3, with TRBD2 as a possible D gene (6 bases). This CDR3 spans 16 amino acids. Per the germline V gene, CDR1 is SGHRS and CDR2 is YFSETQ. Trimming cost V 4 bases and J 0 bases, with 15 bases left between them. CDR3 protein: CASSRQSGPSTDTQYF. CDR3 DNA: TGCGCCAGCAGCCGCCAAAGCGGGCCCAGCACAGATACGCAGTATTTT.

J is TRBJ1-1 and V is TRBV5-1, with D maybe TRBD1 (5 bases). The CDR3 has 14 residues. The germline CDR1 and CDR2 sequences are SGHRS and YFSETQ. The ends were cut back, 3 bases at V and 1 base at J, with 10 bases in the middle. DNA for the CDR3: TGCGCCAGCAGCTCCGCTACAGGGAACACTGAAGCTTTCTTT. Translating gives CASSSATGNTEAFF.

V and J are TRBV6-5 and TRBJ1-1; D is unclear. This CDR3 is 13 amino acids long. Deletions cut 7 bases from V and 7 bases from J, with 16 bases between. In germline, CDR1 is MNHEY, CDR2 SVGAGI. The DNA of the CDR3 is TGTGCCAGCACCCCCAGAGGAGGCAGTGAAGCTTTCTTT. It translates to CASTPRGGSEAFF.